This record concerns one T cell receptor (beta chain) sequence. This clonotype was observed many times. What antigen it recognizes has not been identified. No much larger clone is present one base from it, and per-base qualities are unavailable. Exclusion was applied to patients with uncontrolled infections, other autoimmune diseases, pregnancy or lactation. Diagnoses relied on clinical symptoms, serum thyroxine and TRAb, thyroid ultrasound and orbital computed tomography. Total RNA was extracted using Trizol reagent, and RNA quality was assessed on an Agilent 2100 Bioanalyzer. This specimen comes from a study of T cells in Graves' hyperthyroidism and ophthalmopathy (dated by TCRdb to between 2019 and 2020). Regarding the complete study: A discovery cohort of around 100 patients, about 43 with Graves' ophthalmopathy and fewer than 65 with stable Graves' hyperthyroidism, was used to find distinguishing TCR V-J signatures. According to the paper, TCR Vbeta CDR3 sequencing was carried out on 135 peripheral blood samples, which came from 40 to 45 ophthalmopathy, approximately 72 hyperthyroidism and roughly 17 progressor patients. Thyroid tissue and blood T-cell repertoires from about six Graves' hyperthyroidism patients were also compared in the study. After sampling, hyperthyroidism patients received methimazole starting at 30 mg daily, and ophthalmopathy patients received high-dose intravenous methylprednisolone. The approximately 100 discovery patients were divided at random into training and test sets in a 7:3 ratio. Prospective prediction of ophthalmopathy was tested in an independent validation cohort of 18 to 20 hyperthyroidism patients and 17 patients who later progressed to ophthalmopathy.

Study-level results and caveats: In validation, progression to ophthalmopathy was predicted by the model with almost 71% sensitivity and roughly 76% specificity, a median of approximately 6.5 months before onset. Ophthalmopathy was separated from stable hyperthyroidism by a 13 V-J signature model, with approximately 86% sensitivity and roughly 81% specificity obtained in cross-validation and 80%/75% obtained in testing. No statistical method was used to fix the sample size in advance, and group allocation was not hidden from the investigators. Most expanded thyroid clonotypes (frequency above 0.001) were also detected in blood, a finding suggesting that blood repertoires may reflect thyroid immune responses.

TCR beta CDR3 regions were amplified from RNA transcripts. The first round of RT-PCR for the TCR CDR3 was performed with the HTBI primer set and the Qiagen OneStep RT-PCR kit. Libraries were constructed in a second round of multiplex PCR, after which size selection and purification were carried out. Libraries were sequenced paired-end with 100 bp reads on an Illumina HiSeq2000. Per the source publication's procedure: SOAPnuke was used to process the raw data, removing reads that contained adapters or uncalled bases, had a mean Phred below 15, or lacked an exact match to the constant primer or identifier. COPE v1.2.5 was used to merge high-quality paired reads, and clonotypes were defined as unique nucleotide sequences. MiTCR v1.1 was used to align clonotypes to the IMGT TRBV, TRBD and TRBJ reference segments. Analysis was restricted to V-J combinations with a frequency above 0.0001, which covered approximately 99% of repertoires. A TCS score was defined as the ratio of F50 (clonal expansion) to E x V (chaos), with BLOSUM62-based TCRdist applied between CDR3 peptides within each V-J. Welch's t-statistics and random forest reduced just over 500 V-J features to under 15, which were used in a naive Bayes classifier (R e1071). The similarity between thyroid and blood repertoires was quantified using the Morisita-Horn index. Using fastp at Q25 and MiXCR, TCRdb reprocessed the public reads and kept productive beta chains. Under each unique CDR3 protein, matching rows form one entry showing the most common genes and DNA. These V and J calls are TCRdb output, not the study's own analysis. This sample is represented by fewer than 650,000 distinct CDR3 sequences; 46% of them were singletons. The ten largest account for approximately 44% of the sample.

This TCR was recovered from an adult woman with Graves' disease, either hyperthyroidism or ophthalmopathy (not recorded which). Input material: peripheral blood or thyroid tissue (not recorded which).

The CDR3 protein is CASTPGQGRTEAFF. Read as DNA, the sequence is TGTGCCAGTACCCCTGGACAGGGGAGAACTGAAGCTTTCTTT. The chain couples TRBV19 to TRBJ1-1; 9 central nucleotides agree with TRBD1. Its CDR3 holds 14 amino acids, cysteine through phenylalanine. Only the CDR3 portion is preserved as DNA: 42 bases, with reading frame beginning at the first base. Compared with germline, V lacks 7 bases and J lacks 5 bases; bases without a gene match: 8. CDR1 and CDR2 are read off the germline V gene (reference sequence) as LNHDA and SQIVND.